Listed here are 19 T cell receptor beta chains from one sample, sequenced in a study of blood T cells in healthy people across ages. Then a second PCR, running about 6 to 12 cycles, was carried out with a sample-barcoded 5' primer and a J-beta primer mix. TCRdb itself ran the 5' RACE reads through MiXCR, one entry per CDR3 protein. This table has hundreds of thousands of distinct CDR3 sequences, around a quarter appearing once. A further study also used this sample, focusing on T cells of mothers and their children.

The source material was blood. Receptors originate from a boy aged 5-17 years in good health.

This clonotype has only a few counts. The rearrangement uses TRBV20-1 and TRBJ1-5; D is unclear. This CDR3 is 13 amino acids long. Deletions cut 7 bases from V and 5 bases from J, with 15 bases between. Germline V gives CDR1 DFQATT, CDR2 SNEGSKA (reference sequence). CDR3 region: CSVSRGRDQPQHF. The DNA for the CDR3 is TGCAGTGTTAGCCGGGGAAGGGATCAGCCCCAGCATTTT.

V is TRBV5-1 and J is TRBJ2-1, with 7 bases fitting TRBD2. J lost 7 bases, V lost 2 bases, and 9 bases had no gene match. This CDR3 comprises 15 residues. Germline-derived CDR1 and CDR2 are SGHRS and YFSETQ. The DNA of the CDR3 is TGCGCCAGCAGCTTTGGGAGGGGAATCGGGAATGAGCAGTTCTTC. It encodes CASSFGRGIGNEQFF.

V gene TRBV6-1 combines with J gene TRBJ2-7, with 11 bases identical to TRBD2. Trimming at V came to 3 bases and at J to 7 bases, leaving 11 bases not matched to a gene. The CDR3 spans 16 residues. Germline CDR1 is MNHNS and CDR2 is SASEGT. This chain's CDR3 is CASSDLLTSGRGEQYF. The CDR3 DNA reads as TGTGCCAGCAGTGATCTTCTTACTAGCGGGAGAGGTGAGCAGTACTTC.

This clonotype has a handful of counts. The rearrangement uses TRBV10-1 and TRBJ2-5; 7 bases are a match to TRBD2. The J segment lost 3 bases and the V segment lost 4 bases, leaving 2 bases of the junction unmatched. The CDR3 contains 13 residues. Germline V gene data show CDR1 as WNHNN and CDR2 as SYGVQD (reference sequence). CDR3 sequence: CASSGDYEETQYF. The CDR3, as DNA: TGCGCCAGCAGTGGGGACTACGAAGAGACCCAGTACTTC.

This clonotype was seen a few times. In DNA, the CDR3 is TGCAGTGCTAGACTAGCGGGTTACTACGAGCAGTACTTC. As protein: CSARLAGYYEQYF. The V call is TRBV20-1, the J call TRBJ2-7; 8 bases are a match to TRBD2. CDR3 length: 13 amino acids. The ends lost 2 bases at V and 3 bases at J; junction bases unmatched: 3. Germline loops: CDR1 DFQATT, CDR2 SNEGSKA (reference sequence).

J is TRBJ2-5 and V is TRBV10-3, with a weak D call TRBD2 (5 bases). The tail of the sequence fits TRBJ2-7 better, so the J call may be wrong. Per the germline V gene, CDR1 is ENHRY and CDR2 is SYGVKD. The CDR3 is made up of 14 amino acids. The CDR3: CAIMRESGNYEQYF. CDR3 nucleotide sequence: TGTGCCATCATGAGGGAAAGCGGAAACTACGAGCAGTACTTC.

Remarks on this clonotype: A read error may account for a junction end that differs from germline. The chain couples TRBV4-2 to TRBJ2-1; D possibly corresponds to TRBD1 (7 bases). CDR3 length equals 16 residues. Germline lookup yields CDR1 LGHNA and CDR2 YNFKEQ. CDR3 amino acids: CASGQGGPGDRNEQFF. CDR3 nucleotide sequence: TGTGCCAGCGGCCAAGGGGGCCCGGGGGATCGGAATGAGCAGTTCTTC.

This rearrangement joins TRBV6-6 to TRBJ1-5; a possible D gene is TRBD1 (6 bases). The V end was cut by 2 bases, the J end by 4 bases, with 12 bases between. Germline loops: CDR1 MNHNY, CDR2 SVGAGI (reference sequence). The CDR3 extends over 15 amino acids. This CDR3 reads CASSYAGTFNQPQHF. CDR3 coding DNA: TGTGCCAGCAGTTACGCCGGGACATTTAATCAGCCCCAGCATTTT.

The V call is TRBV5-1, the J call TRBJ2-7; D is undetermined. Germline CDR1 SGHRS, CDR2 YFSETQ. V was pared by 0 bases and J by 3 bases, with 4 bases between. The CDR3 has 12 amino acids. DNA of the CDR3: TGCGCCAGCAGCTTGGCCATCTACGAGCAGTACTTC. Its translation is CASSLAIYEQYF.

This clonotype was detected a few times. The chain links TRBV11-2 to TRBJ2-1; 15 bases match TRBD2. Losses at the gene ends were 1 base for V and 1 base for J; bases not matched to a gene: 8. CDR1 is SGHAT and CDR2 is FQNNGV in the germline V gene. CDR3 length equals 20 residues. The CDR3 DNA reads TGTGCCAGCAGCTTAGCTAGGACTAGCGGGAGGGCCGAGTCCTACAATGAGCAGTTCTTC. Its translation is CASSLARTSGRAESYNEQFF.

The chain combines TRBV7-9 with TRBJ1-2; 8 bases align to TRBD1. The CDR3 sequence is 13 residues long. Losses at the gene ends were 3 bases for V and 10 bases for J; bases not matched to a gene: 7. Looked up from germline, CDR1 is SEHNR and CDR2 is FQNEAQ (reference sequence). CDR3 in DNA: TGTGCCAGCAGCTTGGACAGGGAGGGAGACTACACCTTC. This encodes CASSLDREGDYTF.

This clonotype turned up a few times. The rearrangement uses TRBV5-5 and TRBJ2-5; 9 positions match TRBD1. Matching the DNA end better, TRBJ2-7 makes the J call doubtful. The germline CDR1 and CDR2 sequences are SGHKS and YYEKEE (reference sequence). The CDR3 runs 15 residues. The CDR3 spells CASSSGGTGWYEQYF. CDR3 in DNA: TGTGCCAGCAGCTCCGGTGGGACAGGGTGGTACGAGCAGTACTTC.

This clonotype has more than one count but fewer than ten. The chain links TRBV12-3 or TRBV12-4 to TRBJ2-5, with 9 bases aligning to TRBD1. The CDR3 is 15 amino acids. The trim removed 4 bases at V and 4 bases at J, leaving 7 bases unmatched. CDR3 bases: TGTGCCAGCAGTTGGGTGGCGACAGGGGGAGAGACCCAGTACTTC. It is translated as CASSWVATGGETQYF.

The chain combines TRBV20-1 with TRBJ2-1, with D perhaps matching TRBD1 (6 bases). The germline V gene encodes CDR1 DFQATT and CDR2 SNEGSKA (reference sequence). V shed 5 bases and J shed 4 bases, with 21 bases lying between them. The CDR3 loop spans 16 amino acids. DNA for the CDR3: TGCAGTGCTTCCCCGAGGGGGACCGCGAGTTACAATGAGCAGTTCTTC. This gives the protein CSASPRGTASYNEQFF.

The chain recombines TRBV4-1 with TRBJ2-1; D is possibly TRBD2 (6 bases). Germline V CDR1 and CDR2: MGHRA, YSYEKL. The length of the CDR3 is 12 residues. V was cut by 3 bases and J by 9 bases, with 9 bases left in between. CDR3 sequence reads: CASSQSSGEQFF. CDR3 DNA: TGCGCCAGCAGCCAGAGTAGCGGTGAGCAGTTCTTC.

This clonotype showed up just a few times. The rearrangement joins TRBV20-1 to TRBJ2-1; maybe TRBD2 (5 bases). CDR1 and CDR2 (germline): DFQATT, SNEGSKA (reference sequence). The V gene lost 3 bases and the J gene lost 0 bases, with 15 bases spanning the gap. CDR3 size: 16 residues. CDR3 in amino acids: CSASSPERTSYNEQFF. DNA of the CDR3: TGCAGTGCTAGTAGTCCGGAGCGGACCTCCTACAATGAGCAGTTCTTC.

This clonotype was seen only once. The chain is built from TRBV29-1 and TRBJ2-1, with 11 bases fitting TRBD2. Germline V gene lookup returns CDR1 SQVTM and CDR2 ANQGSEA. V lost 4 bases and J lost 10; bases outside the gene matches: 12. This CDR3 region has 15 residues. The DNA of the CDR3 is TGCAGCGTTGTAATCCTAGCGGGAGGTCAGTGGGAGCAGTTCTTC. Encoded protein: CSVVILAGGQWEQFF.

The CDR3 region is CASSIPGSYGYTF. The CDR3 nucleotides are TGTGCCAGTAGTATACCGGGATCCTATGGCTACACCTTC. V gene TRBV19 combines with J gene TRBJ1-2, with D unresolved. CDR1 is LNHDA and CDR2 is SQIVND in the germline V gene (reference sequence). The CDR3 contains 13 residues. Trimming stripped 2 bases from V and 4 bases from J, with 8 bases between. Full variable domain (rest looked up from reference TRBV19 and TRBJ1-2): DGGITQSPKYLFRKEGQNVTLSCEQNLNHDAMYWYRQDPGQGLRLIYYSQIVNDFQKGDIAEGYSVSREKKESFPLTVTSAQKNPTAFYLCASSIPGSYGYTFGSGTRLTVV.

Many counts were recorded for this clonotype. CDR3 DNA sequence: TGTGCCAGCAGTTTCCCGGGAAACACTGAAGCTTTCTTT. It yields the protein CASSFPGNTEAFF. V usage is TRBV28 and J usage is TRBJ1-1; D gene ambiguous. Between the trimmed V and J ends, which lost 3 bases and 2 bases, there was a span of 7 bases. CDR1 is MDHEN and CDR2 is SYDVKM in the germline V gene. This CDR3 has 13 residues.